Sequencing of this T cell receptor beta chain was carried out in a study of T cells in Graves' hyperthyroidism and ophthalmopathy (dated by TCRdb to the late 2010s). Regarding the research as a whole: Peripheral blood was collected at initial diagnosis, before any treatment. In roughly six Graves' hyperthyroidism patients, the study also compared T-cell repertoires from thyroid tissue with T-cell repertoires from blood. To identify distinguishing TCR V-J signatures, a discovery cohort of some 99 patients was used, comprising 43 with Graves' ophthalmopathy and around 60 with stable Graves' hyperthyroidism. The approximately 98 discovery patients were randomly divided into training and test sets at a 7:3 ratio. TCR Vbeta CDR3 sequencing of approximately 140 peripheral blood samples (43 ophthalmopathy, 75 hyperthyroidism and 17 progressor patients) is reported in the paper. After sampling, hyperthyroidism patients received methimazole starting at 30 mg daily, and ophthalmopathy patients received high-dose intravenous methylprednisolone. An independent validation cohort of about 20 hyperthyroidism patients and about 16 patients who later progressed to ophthalmopathy tested prospective prediction of ophthalmopathy. Study-wide findings and limitations: In cross-validation, a model built on a 13 V-J signature told ophthalmopathy apart from stable hyperthyroidism with 87.88% sensitivity and roughly 83% specificity, and in testing the same model reached 80%/75%. In validation, the model predicted progression to ophthalmopathy with 55% to 71% sensitivity and about 73% specificity, a median of 6.5 months before onset. No statistical method was used to fix the sample size in advance, and group allocation was not hidden from the investigators. Blood samples also contained most of the expanded thyroid clonotypes (frequency above 0.001), which suggests that blood repertoires may reflect thyroid immune responses.

The cysteine opens and the phenylalanine closes a CDR3 of 16 amino acids. The entry retains the CDR3 DNA only, 48 bases that are in frame from base 1. CDR1 MNHEY and CDR2 SVGAGI are derived from the germline V gene. For this chain, trimming is 4 bases at the V end and 3 bases at the J end, and the number of junction bases without a gene match is 10. A few counts support this clonotype. No antigen is known for it. Per-nucleotide qualities are absent, and no much larger clonotype sits a single base away. Ophthalmopathy patients had moderately to severely active disease, Clinical Activity Score of at least 3, NOSPECS grade of at least 4, and duration under 3 months. Exclusion was applied to patients with uncontrolled infections, other autoimmune diseases, pregnancy or lactation. Diagnoses relied on clinical symptoms, serum thyroxine and TRAb, thyroid ultrasound and orbital computed tomography. PBMCs were isolated from approximately 10 ml of fresh peripheral blood by Ficoll-Paque density gradient centrifugation. Total RNA was extracted with Trizol reagent, and quality was checked on an Agilent 2100 Bioanalyzer.

TCR beta CDR3 regions were amplified from RNA transcripts. The first round of RT-PCR for the TCR CDR3 was performed with the HTBI primer set and the Qiagen OneStep RT-PCR kit. A second multiplex PCR round built the libraries, followed by size selection and purification. Paired-end sequencing of the libraries was performed with 100 bp reads on an Illumina HiSeq2000. Under the source paper's analysis protocol: SOAPnuke was used to process the raw data, with reads discarded if the reads contained adapters or uncalled bases, had a mean Phred below 15, or lacked an exact constant-primer or identifier match. High-quality paired reads were merged using COPE v1.2.5, and each unique nucleotide sequence was defined as a clonotype. MiTCR v1.1 was used to align clonotypes to the IMGT TRBV, TRBD and TRBJ reference segments. The analysis included only V-J combinations with a frequency above 0.0001, which together covered 99% to 99.2% of the repertoires. The TCS score was defined as the ratio of F50 (clonal expansion) to E x V (chaos), calculated using BLOSUM62-based TCRdist between CDR3 peptides within each V-J. Welch's t-statistics and random forest reduced fewer than 600 V-J features to 13, which were used in a naive Bayes classifier (R e1071). The Morisita-Horn index was used to measure how similar the thyroid and blood repertoires were. In-frame beta chains were kept once TCRdb had trimmed the public reads at Q25 with fastp and called clones with MiXCR. When rows share a CDR3 protein, they turn into one entry using the most common DNA and genes. TCRdb's processing, not the authors', yielded these V and J calls. This sample has hundreds of thousands of distinct CDR3 sequences in its table, and roughly 14% of those were observed once. Clones ranked in the top ten supply around 4.5% of the sample.

This TCR derives from a woman aged 40 to 50 with Graves' ophthalmopathy. Rearrangement joined TRBV6-5 to TRBJ2-5, with 8 bases in between that match TRBD2. The sequenced sample consisted of blood. The CDR3: CASSFVYPAGEETQYF. The sequenced DNA is TGTGCCAGCAGTTTCGTTTATCCAGCGGGGGAAGAGACCCAGTACTTC.